Listed here are 25 T cell receptor beta chains from one sample, sequenced in a study of regulatory T cells in long-lasting Graves disease (dated by TCRdb to about 2021). The meaning of the sample's time point label: newly diagnosed GD, antithyroid drugs for less than 3 months. For both TCR sequencing and RNA sequencing, RNA was extracted from PBMCs using TRIzol. Receptor libraries were prepared by multiplex PCR. Reads for this sample came from an Illumina HiSeq 4000. CDR3 regions were amplified by Arm-PCR with iRepertoire HTBI primers to construct TCR beta libraries. Starting from the raw public reads, TCRdb applied fastp trimming at Q25, assembled clones with MiXCR and retained in-frame beta chains. CDR3 protein duplicates are merged, each entry listing the most common genes and DNA. Across this sample there are roughly 380,000 distinct CDR3 sequences, with 16% seen only once. The ten largest clones represent roughly 29% of the sample.

These data were also filed under a second study, of T cells in Graves' hyperthyroidism and ophthalmopathy.

This specimen was peripheral blood mononuclear cells (PBMCs), taken at new diagnosis, from a patient treated with antithyroid drugs. The receptors come from a man aged 40-55 years with Graves disease. Donor details come from another sample of the same person, matched by shared clones.

The chain combines TRBV28 with TRBJ2-7, with 9 bases that match TRBD2. J lost 7 bases, V lost 5 bases, and 9 bases had no gene match. Germline V gene lookup returns CDR1 MDHEN and CDR2 SYDVKM. The CDR3 runs 14 residues. CDR3: CASSPLTSGDEQYF. The DNA of the CDR3 is TGTGCCAGCAGTCCTCTGACTAGCGGCGATGAGCAGTACTTC.

This clonotype was picked up a small number of times. The chain has TRBV25-1 and TRBJ1-1; D unresolved. The CDR3 has 14 amino acids. Trimming left V 2 bases short and J 5 bases short, with 12 bases between. Germline lookup yields CDR1 MGHDK and CDR2 SYGVNS. The CDR3 spells CASSEDWGGTEAFF. In DNA, the CDR3 is TGTGCCAGCAGTGAAGATTGGGGTGGGACTGAAGCTTTCTTT.

This clonotype was found many times. The chain employs TRBV20-1 and TRBJ2-5, with 9 positions matching TRBD2. The germline gives CDR1 DFQATT, CDR2 SNEGSKA (reference sequence). After removal of 4 bases from V and 2 bases from J, the junction contained 11 bases not matched to a gene. This CDR3 is 16 amino acids long. The CDR3 loop is CSAKISGGPKQETQYF. CDR3 bases: TGCAGTGCTAAGATCAGCGGGGGGCCAAAACAAGAGACCCAGTACTTC.

This chain joins TRBV5-4 and TRBJ2-2, with D perhaps matching TRBD1 (5 bases). V lost 3 bases, J lost 7 bases, and 16 bases lay in between. The CDR3 is 15 amino acids. CDR1 and CDR2 (germline): SGHNT, YYREEE (reference sequence). CDR3 amino acids: CASSSVGRSIGELFF. The DNA for the CDR3 is TGTGCCAGCAGCTCGGTGGGGCGTTCGATCGGGGAGCTGTTTTTT.

In its sample, this clonotype was seen a few times. The CDR3 coding sequence is TGTGCCAGCAGTACCCAGGGGGTTAGTTCGAATACGCAGTATTTT. This encodes CASSTQGVSSNTQYF. The chain links TRBV7-3 to TRBJ2-3, with 7 bases identical to TRBD1. CDR3 length: 15 residues. Trimming took 6 bases from V and 7 from J; bases not matched to a gene: 13. Germline CDR1 SGHTA, CDR2 FQGTGA. Supplemented by reference TRBV7-3 and TRBJ2-3, the full variable domain reads GAGVSQTPSNKVTEKGKYVELRCDPISGHTALYWYRQSLGQGPEFLIYFQGTGAADDSGLPNDRFFAVRPEGSVSTLKIQRTERGDSAVYLCASSTQGVSSNTQYFGPGTRLTVL.

This clonotype was seen only a few times. This chain uses TRBV14 with TRBJ2-3; no clear D gene. Germline V gives CDR1 SGHDN, CDR2 FVKESK. V lost 4 bases and J lost 3, with 20 bases in between. The CDR3 runs 17 residues. This chain's CDR3 is CASSRRVGPIGTDTQYF. In nucleotides, the CDR3 is TGTGCCAGCAGCCGTCGGGTAGGCCCTATCGGGACAGATACGCAGTATTTT.

The table lists this clonotype with many counts. This rearrangement joins TRBV30 to TRBJ2-5; tentatively, D is TRBD2 (5 bases). V lost 2 bases and J lost 3, with 7 bases in between. The CDR3 runs to 12 residues. Germline V lookup: CDR1 GTSNPN, CDR2 SVGIG (reference sequence). The CDR3 sequence is CAWSPGEETQYF. The CDR3 DNA is TGTGCCTGGAGTCCCGGGGAAGAGACCCAGTACTTC.

Of note for this clonotype: A read error likely explains this, since a far larger clone differs by one base. V is TRBV2 and J is TRBJ2-7, with a tentative D call TRBD1 (7 bases). Germline loops: CDR1 SNHLY, CDR2 FYNNEI. Trimming pared 0 bases from V and 7 bases from J, leaving 13 bases between. This CDR3 region has 14 residues. CDR3 amino acids: CASSEAVQGGEQYF. CDR3 nucleotide sequence: TGTGCCAGCAGTGAAGCGGTTCAGGGGGGTGAGCAGTACTTC. The full variable domain, with the rest looked up from reference TRBV2 and TRBJ2-7, is EPEVTQTPSHQVTQMGQEVILRCVPISNHLYFYWYRQILGQKVEFLVSFYNNEISEKSEIFDDQFSVERPDGSNFTLKIRSTKLEDSAMYFCASSEAVQGGEQYFGPGTRLTVT.

About this clonotype itself: A much larger clone lies a single base off, so this may be a read error. V and J are TRBV27 and TRBJ1-1; the match to TRBD1 covers 8 bases. The V gene's germline CDR1 is MNHEY and CDR2 SMNVEV (reference sequence). J lost 4 bases, V lost 5 bases, and 6 bases had no gene match. CDR3 length: 14 residues. CDR3: CASSSRDRSTEAFF. The CDR3 DNA follows: TGTGCCAGCAGTAGCCGGGACAGGAGCACTGAAGCTTTCTTT.

The table lists this clonotype with a few counts. This chain connects TRBV3-1 to TRBJ2-7, with 8 bases identical to TRBD2. The CDR3 consists of 16 residues. The V gene's germline CDR1 is LGHDT and CDR2 YNNKEL (reference sequence). V trimming: 1 base; J trimming: 2 bases; junction bases outside the gene matches: 7. In nucleotides, the CDR3 is TGTGCCAGCAGCCAAGCCGGGGGGGGGTGGACCTACGAGCAGTACTTC. The encoded protein is CASSQAGGGWTYEQYF.

The V gene is TRBV19, the J gene TRBJ1-6; TRBD1 matches 8 bases. V was clipped by 3 bases and J by 3 bases; unmatched bases: 1. CDR1 and CDR2 from the germline V gene are LNHDA and SQIVND (reference sequence). There are 15 residues in the CDR3. This CDR3 reads CASSIGTGYNSPLHF. The CDR3 region has the DNA TGTGCCAGTAGTATCGGGACAGGCTATAATTCACCCCTCCACTTT. The entire variable domain, with the rest obtained from reference TRBV19 and TRBJ1-6, is as follows: DGGITQSPKYLFRKEGQNVTLSCEQNLNHDAMYWYRQDPGQGLRLIYYSQIVNDFQKGDIAEGYSVSREKKESFPLTVTSAQKNPTAFYLCASSIGTGYNSPLHFGNGTRLTVT.

In this sample, this clonotype turned up many times. The rearrangement uses TRBV18 and TRBJ1-4; TRBD1 agrees at 7 bases. The CDR3 spans 16 residues. Germline lookup yields CDR1 KGHSH and CDR2 LQKENI. With V trimmed by 5 bases and J by 0 bases, 6 bases remained unmatched. The CDR3, as DNA: TGTGCCAGCTCAACCGGGACAGTCGCAACTAATGAAAAACTGTTTTTT. Amino acids: CASSTGTVATNEKLFF.

This clonotype was detected ten times or more. This chain links TRBV3-1 with TRBJ2-1; possibly TRBD2 for D (6 bases). CDR3 length: 17 amino acids. The germline V gene has CDR1 LGHDT and CDR2 YNNKEL (reference sequence). Between the trimmed V and J ends, which lost 1 base and 10 bases, there was a span of 23 bases. The CDR3 DNA reads TGTGCCAGCAGCCAAGCTGACTGGCGGGGATCCTTTGGCGAGCAGTTCTTC. It codes for CASSQADWRGSFGEQFF.

This clonotype was counted ten times or more. This sequence joins TRBV11-3 and TRBJ2-2; D unresolved. Germline values: CDR1 SGHNT, CDR2 YENEEA. The CDR3 is 13 amino acids. V shed 7 bases and J shed 7 bases, with 13 bases lying between them. Written as DNA, the CDR3 is TGTGCCAGCAACATTCTTGGGCACGGGGAGCTGTTTTTT. Its translation: CASNILGHGELFF.

There are many counts of this clonotype. The rearrangement links TRBV2 to TRBJ1-5; a weak D match, TRBD1 (5 bases). Trimming cost V 3 bases and J 8 bases, with 17 bases left between them. The CDR3 consists of 15 residues. Germline lookup yields CDR1 SNHLY and CDR2 FYNNEI. CDR3 nucleotides: TGTGCCAGCAGTGAGTGGCAGGGTGAGATGGAGCCCCAGCATTTT. It codes for CASSEWQGEMEPQHF.

Remarks on this clonotype: A much larger clone differs from this one at a single base, so this may be a read error. V is TRBV27 and J is TRBJ2-3; D is ambiguous. The CDR3 is 13 residues long. The germline gives CDR1 MNHEY, CDR2 SMNVEV (reference sequence). The CDR3, as DNA: TGTGCCTGCAGTTTAACCCACACAGATACGCAGTATTTT. It is translated as CACSLTHTDTQYF.

This clonotype was detected ten times or more. An end of the junction does not agree with germline; a read error may underlie this. V usage is TRBV30 and J usage is TRBJ1-1; D is unresolved. CDR1 and CDR2 (germline): GTSNPN, SVGIG (reference sequence). The CDR3 length is 8 residues. CDR3 loop: CASGRELF. The CDR3 DNA is TGTGCCTCCGGCCGGGAACTCTTT.

At least ten counts were recorded for this clonotype. The J gene is TRBJ1-2, the V gene TRBV19; TRBD1 might be the D (5 bases). V lost 6 bases to trimming and J lost 0 bases, with 17 bases between them. Per the germline V gene, CDR1 is LNHDA and CDR2 is SQIVND (reference sequence). The CDR3 covers 16 residues. The CDR3 DNA reads as TGTGCCAGTAGCGCTAGAGGGGCATCTGCTAACTATGGCTACACCTTC. The encoded protein is CASSARGASANYGYTF.

This clonotype was counted ten times or more. The chain employs TRBV5-1 and TRBJ1-5; possible D gene TRBD1, 5 bases. The CDR3 runs to 14 residues. Trimming cost V 2 bases and J 3 bases, with 9 bases left between them. The V gene's germline CDR1 is SGHRS and CDR2 YFSETQ. The CDR3 bases are TGCGCCAGCAGCTTAGAGGGACTCAATCAGCCCCAGCATTTT. It yields the protein CASSLEGLNQPQHF.

This chain links TRBV25-1 with TRBJ2-7, with D uncertain. The V and J ends lost 3 bases and 5 bases respectively, with 17 bases between them. The CDR3 loop spans 15 amino acids. Looked up from germline, CDR1 is MGHDK and CDR2 is SYGVNS. CDR3 sequence (DNA): TGTGCCAGCAGTGACGCCGCCACGATTGGGGACGAGCAGTACTTC. Translated: CASSDAATIGDEQYF.

Turning to this clonotype: A much larger clone lies one base from this, so it may be a read error. This rearrangement joins TRBV6-1 to TRBJ2-2; D is perhaps TRBD2 (5 bases). Germline V CDR1 and CDR2: MNHNS, SASEGT. Trimming took 7 bases from V and 8 from J, leaving 29 bases between them. This CDR3 spans 18 amino acids. The CDR3 DNA sequence: TGTGCCAGCACCTCCCGGCATCGAGCCCAAGCTGGAGGAGGGGAGCTGTTTTTT. Protein sequence: CASTSRHRAQAGGGELFF.

There are many counts of this clonotype. The CDR3 DNA is TGTGCCAGCAGCTTATGGAGGCAGCCCCAGCATTTT. It is translated as CASSLWRQPQHF. This chain uses TRBV7-6 with TRBJ1-5; D ambiguous. Trimming pared 2 bases from V and 7 bases from J, leaving 6 bases between. This CDR3 comprises 12 residues. The germline V gene has CDR1 SGHVS and CDR2 FNYEAQ.

This clonotype was detected a few times. The chain employs TRBV7-2 and TRBJ2-1; D remains ambiguous. This CDR3 has 12 amino acids. The V gene lost 2 bases and the J gene lost 3 bases, with 2 bases spanning the gap. Germline V CDR1 and CDR2: SGHTA, FQGNSA. The CDR3 here is CASSLIYNEQFF. The CDR3 coding sequence is TGTGCCAGCAGCTTAATCTACAATGAGCAGTTCTTC.

This clonotype was recorded at least ten times. Written as DNA, the CDR3 is TGTGCCAGCAGCTGGAGGTATACTACCCTCACCGGGGAGCTGTTTTTT. This codes for CASSWRYTTLTGELFF. The rearrangement joins TRBV7-2 to TRBJ2-2, with D maybe TRBD2 (5 bases). The V end was cut by 4 bases, the J end by 4 bases, with 16 bases between. This CDR3 is 16 amino acids long. The V gene's germline CDR1 is SGHTA and CDR2 FQGNSA.

At least ten counts were recorded for this clonotype. The chain couples TRBV7-8 to TRBJ2-3; 8 bases line up with TRBD1. The trim removed 3 bases at V and 6 bases at J, leaving 5 bases unmatched. Germline values: CDR1 SGHVS, CDR2 FQNEAQ. There are 14 residues in the CDR3. CDR3 nucleotide sequence: TGTGCCAGCAGCTTTCGGACAGGGCGGGATACGCAGTATTTT. Its protein product is CASSFRTGRDTQYF. Full variable domain (remainder filled in from reference TRBV7-8 and TRBJ2-3): GAGVSQSPRYKVAKRGQDVALRCDPISGHVSLFWYQQALGQGPEFLTYFQNEAQLDKSGLPSDRFFAERPEGSVSTLKIQRTQQEDSAVYLCASSFRTGRDTQYFGPGTRLTVL.